Listed below are T cell receptor beta chains from one sample, sequenced in a study of human T cells and chemical hapten exposure. TCRdb independently ran MiXCR on the reads; one entry per CDR3 protein. The data contain about 120,000 distinct CDR3 sequences, about 8.9% of them singletons. The sample comprised whole blood. The receptors shown here come from a human donor in good health. Some clones in this sample may be carry-over from other donors' samples. CDR3s include the opening cysteine and the closing phenylalanine or tryptophan. The D gene is left open where the match is weak. Clone size is given for some rows only: seen once, a few or many times, or a class if the clone is expanded.

>TRBV6-5|TRBJ1-1|few|TRBD1
TGTGCCAGCAGCCTGGGACAGGCGATCATGAACACTGAAGCTTTCTTT
CASSLGQAIMNTEAFF
>TRBV20-1|TRBJ2-5|few|.
TGCAGTGCTCCGGGACTTCCCCTCCCATCACAAGAGACCCAGTACTTC
CSAPGLPLPSQETQYF
>TRBV18|TRBJ2-1|.|TRBD2
TGTGCCAGCTCACCTTCAGCGGGGGTGGTATACAATGAGCAGTTCTTC
CASSPSAGVVYNEQFF
>TRBV29-1|TRBJ1-2|.|TRBD1
TGCAGCGTCCGGACAGGGCCAGCAGGCTATGGCTACACCTTC
CSVRTGPAGYGYTF
>TRBV3-1|TRBJ2-1|few|.
TGTGCCAGCAGCCAACGGAAGACCGGGGAGGTGGGGGGCAATGAGCAGTTCTTC
CASSQRKTGEVGGNEQFF
>TRBV20-1|TRBJ2-7|many|.
TGCAGTGCTAGAGATCTCGGGGGGCCGACCTACGAGCAGTACTTC
CSARDLGGPTYEQYF
>TRBV27|TRBJ2-1|many|.
TGTGCCAGCAGTTTCCGGGACCCCAACTACAATGAGCAGTTCTTC
CASSFRDPNYNEQFF
>TRBV7-2|TRBJ2-7|many|TRBD2
TGTGCCAGCAGCCCACTCACGCAGGGAGGGGAGTACTTC
CASSPLTQGGEYF
>TRBV7-9|TRBJ1-4|many|TRBD1
TGTGCCAGCAGATGGACAGGGGCGGATGAAAAACTGTTTTTT
CASRWTGADEKLFF
>TRBV7-9|TRBJ2-3|many|.
TGTGCCAGCAGCTTTGGTCCCGGCAGGGGCACAGATACGCAGTATTTT
CASSFGPGRGTDTQYF
>TRBV7-2|TRBJ2-2|.|.
TGTGCCAGCAGCTCGACAGCCATGAACACCGGGGAGCTGTTTTTT
CASSSTAMNTGELFF
>TRBV11-2|TRBJ2-5|.|.
TGTGCCAGCAGCTTCGGGCTCCAAGAGACCCAGTACTTC
CASSFGLQETQYF
>TRBV27|TRBJ1-6|.|TRBD1
TGTGCCAGCAGTTCGACAGGGGATTCACCCCTCCACTTT
CASSSTGDSPLHF
>TRBV29-1|TRBJ2-2|few|.
TGCAGCGTTAAAGGGGGGACTAACACGAACACCGGGGAGCTGTTTTTT
CSVKGGTNTNTGELFF
>TRBV29-1|TRBJ1-3|.|.
TGCAGCGTCGTTGCGGGAGACACCATATATTTT
CSVVAGDTIYF
>TRBV19|TRBJ2-5|.|TRBD2
TGTGCCAGTAGCTATGGGACTAGCGGGTGGGAAGAGACCCAGTACTTC
CASSYGTSGWEETQYF
>TRBV20-1|TRBJ1-5|many|TRBD1
TGCAGTGCTAGCCCCGGGACAGGGGGCTGGAGCAATCAGCCCCAGCATTTT
CSASPGTGGWSNQPQHF
>TRBV12-3/TRBV12-4|TRBJ1-5|few|.
TGTGCCAGCGGCCTAGCGGAGAATCAGCCCCAGCATTTT
CASGLAENQPQHF
>TRBV6-6|TRBJ2-7|.|TRBD2
TGTGCCAGCAGTTCACCGGGACTAGCGGGATCCGTCTACGAGCAGTACTTC
CASSSPGLAGSVYEQYF
>TRBV11-2|TRBJ2-1|many|.
TGTGCCAGCAGCCCCCCTCATGCGGGGGCCCCCTACAATGAGCAGTTCTTC
CASSPPHAGAPYNEQFF
>TRBV29-1|TRBJ1-1|many|.
TGCAGCGTTAAAGGGTTTGCCACTGAAGCTTTCTTT
CSVKGFATEAFF
>TRBV3-1|TRBJ2-2|.|TRBD2
TGTGCCAGCAGCTCACTAGCGGGAGAGGCCGGGGAGCTGTTTTTT
CASSSLAGEAGELFF
>TRBV9|TRBJ2-3|.|.
TGTGCCAGCAGCGTAGGTTCAGCCACAGATACGCAGTATTTT
CASSVGSATDTQYF
>TRBV12-3/TRBV12-4|TRBJ2-2|few|.
TGTGCCAGCAGTTTAGAGGCCCCGGGGACCGGGGAGCTGTTTTTT
CASSLEAPGTGELFF
>TRBV20-1|TRBJ1-1|many|.
TGCAGTGCTAGGTACGGGGCTGAAGCTTTCTTT
CSARYGAEAFF
>TRBV18|TRBJ1-1|.|.
TGTGCCAGCTCGCCGCCGTCAGGGTTTGAGACTGAAGCTTTCTTT
CASSPPSGFETEAFF
>TRBV3-1|TRBJ2-7|few|TRBD2
TGTGCCAGCAGCCCTGGACTAGGGTCCTACGAGCAGTACTTC
CASSPGLGSYEQYF
>TRBV12-3/TRBV12-4|TRBJ2-7|many|.
TGTGCCAGCACCATCACCGGGACTCCCTACGAGCAGTACTTC
CASTITGTPYEQYF
>TRBV5-5|TRBJ2-6|.|TRBD1
TGTGCCAGCAGCCTCCGGACAGGGATAGTGGCTGGGGCCAACGTCCTGACTTTC
CASSLRTGIVAGANVLTF
>TRBV4-3|TRBJ2-3|.|TRBD2
TGCGCCAGCAGCCCCTCGGGGCGGGGGAGAGCTACAGATACGCAGTATTTT
CASSPSGRGRATDTQYF
>TRBV7-8|TRBJ2-1|many|.
TGTGCCAGCAGCTCAACGAAGCAGGGACACCTGAATGAGCAGTTCTTC
CASSSTKQGHLNEQFF
>TRBV10-3|TRBJ2-7|few|.
TGTGCCATCAGTGAGTCGACGGGGTACGAGCAGTACTTC
CAISESTGYEQYF
>TRBV10-3|TRBJ2-2|many|TRBD2
TGTGCCATCAGGACGGGACTAGCGGACACCGGGGAGCTGTTTTTT
CAIRTGLADTGELFF
>TRBV7-7|TRBJ2-3|.|.
TGTGCCAGCAGCCAATCCTACGGGGGCACAGATACGCAGTATTTT
CASSQSYGGTDTQYF
>TRBV6-1|TRBJ2-5|few|TRBD2
TGTGCCAGCAGTGAGATGACTAGCGGGACACTCGATGAGGAGACCCAGTACTTC
CASSEMTSGTLDEETQYF
>TRBV5-1|TRBJ2-1|few|TRBD2
TGCGCCAGCAGCTTTCCGGGACTAGCGGGAGTTCGGGAGCAGTTCTTC
CASSFPGLAGVREQFF
>TRBV7-8|TRBJ1-1|few|.
TGTGCCAGCAGCCCAATCGCGGGGAGGACTGAAGCTTTCTTT
CASSPIAGRTEAFF
>TRBV25-1|TRBJ1-5|.|TRBD1
TGTGCCAGCAGTGAAGGGGGACAGGGGGTCGAGTTCAATCAGCCCCAGCATTTT
CASSEGGQGVEFNQPQHF